This entry describes one TCR beta chain. Its antigen is not known. Data came from immunoSEQ multiplex PCR; TCRdb stores just in-frame clones and leaves some out. Altogether approximately 17,000 clones were found in the sample, and no singletons occur. These data come from a study of T cell clonality in common variable immunodeficiency. For at least one year, all CVID subjects received replacement immunoglobulin. Study-wide findings and caveats: Common variable immunodeficiency TCR beta sequences reportedly had fewer deletions and N-nucleotide insertions.

Material: peripheral blood mononuclear cells. The sequence came from a human donor with common variable immunodeficiency.

CDR3 sequence: CSANPRTSGRYYEQYF. CDR3 DNA (partial): TGCAGTGCTAACCCCCGCACTAGCGGGAGATATTACGAG. This chain links TRBV20-1 with TRBJ2-7; 11 bases fit TRBD2. The CDR3 goes on 3 residues after the read ends, and that part is filled in from the germline J gene. With V trimmed by 4 bases and J by 4 bases, 12 bases remained unmatched. CDR1 is DFQATT, CDR2 SNEGSKA, per germline (reference sequence). The CDR3 length is 16 residues.